This T cell receptor (beta chain) was found in a study of T cell responses to AZD1222 COVID-19 vaccine. The CDR3 is made up of 16 amino acids. V shed 4 bases and J 8 bases; nucleotides not matched to a gene: 10. The germline V gene encodes CDR1 LNHDA and CDR2 SQIVND (reference sequence). As regards this clone: The antigen remains undetermined.

Overall study findings and caveats: Spike-wide vaccine-associated CD4 TCRs dominated at 160-218 and 743-854.

Only in-frame clones appear in the TCRdb table, and some are missing; sequencing was by immunoSEQ multiplex PCR. The table has some 130,000 clones, about 90% seen once. This sequence was found in an adult in good health. The sequencing used peripheral blood, collected on day 0 of AZD1222 vaccination. The chain recombines TRBV19 with TRBJ2-2; 10 bases map to TRBD1. The CDR3 region has the DNA TGTGCCAGTAGTACCACCGGGACAGGGGCGTATGGGGAGCTGTTTTTT. Translating gives CASSTTGTGAYGELFF.